Included here is one T cell receptor (beta chain) sequence, with context. Germline values: CDR1 MGHRA, CDR2 YSYEKL. V lost 0 bases, J lost 14 bases, and 13 bases lay in between. The CDR3 loop spans 12 amino acids. This entry belongs to a study of blood T cell repertoires in COVID-19. Study details: Samples taken during acute and convalescent COVID-19 were collected in the United States, Italy and Spain.

Original analysis: Counts of nucleated cells, estimated from reference gene primer amplification, were obtained. Here immunoSEQ multiplex PCR was the method, and the copy in TCRdb shows in-frame clones only, minus some. D and trimming were read from the DNA, whereas the V and J calls and clone size are those reported in that table. This sample has about 190,000 clones, with approximately 84% found just once. Sequenced sample: peripheral blood. The chain employs TRBV4-1 and TRBJ1-2, with a weak D call TRBD1 (6 bases). This clonotype was obtained from a woman over 75 with acute or convalescent COVID-19. The CDR3 loop reads CASSQDRQGNTF. The CDR3 nucleotides are TGCGCCAGCAGCCAAGATCGGCAGGGGAATACCTTC.